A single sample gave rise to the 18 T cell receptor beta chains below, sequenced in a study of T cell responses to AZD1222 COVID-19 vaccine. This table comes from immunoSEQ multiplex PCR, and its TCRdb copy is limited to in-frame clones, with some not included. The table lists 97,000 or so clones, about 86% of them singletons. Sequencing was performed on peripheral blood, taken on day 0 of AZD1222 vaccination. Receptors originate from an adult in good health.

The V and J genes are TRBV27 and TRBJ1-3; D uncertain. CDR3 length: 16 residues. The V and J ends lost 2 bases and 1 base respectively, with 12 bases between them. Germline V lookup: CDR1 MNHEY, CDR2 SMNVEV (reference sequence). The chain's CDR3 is CASSLGGLKSGNTIYF. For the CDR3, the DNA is TGTGCCAGCAGTTTAGGAGGGTTAAAATCTGGAAACACCATATATTTT.

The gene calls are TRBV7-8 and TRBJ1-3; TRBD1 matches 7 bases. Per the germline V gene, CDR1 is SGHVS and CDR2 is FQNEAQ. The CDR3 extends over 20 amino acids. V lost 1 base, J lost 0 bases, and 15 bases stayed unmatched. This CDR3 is CASSLVRTLTGTPSGNTIYF. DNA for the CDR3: TGTGCCAGCAGCTTAGTCCGGACCCTGACAGGGACACCCTCTGGAAACACCATATATTTT.

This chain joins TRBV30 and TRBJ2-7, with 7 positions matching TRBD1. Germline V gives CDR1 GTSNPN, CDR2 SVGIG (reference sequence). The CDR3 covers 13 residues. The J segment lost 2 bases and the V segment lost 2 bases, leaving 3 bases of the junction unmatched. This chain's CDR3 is CAWSRGLPYEQYF. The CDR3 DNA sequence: TGTGCCTGGAGTAGGGGGCTCCCCTACGAGCAGTACTTC.

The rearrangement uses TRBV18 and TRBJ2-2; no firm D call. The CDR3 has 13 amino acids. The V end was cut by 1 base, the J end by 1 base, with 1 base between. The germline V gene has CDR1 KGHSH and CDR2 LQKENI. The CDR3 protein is CASSPQNTGELFF. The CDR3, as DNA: TGTGCCAGCTCACCACAGAACACCGGGGAGCTGTTTTTT.

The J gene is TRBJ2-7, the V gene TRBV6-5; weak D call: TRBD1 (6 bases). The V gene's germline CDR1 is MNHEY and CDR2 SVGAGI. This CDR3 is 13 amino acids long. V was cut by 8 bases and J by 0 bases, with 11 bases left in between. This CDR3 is CASGRDTSYEQYF. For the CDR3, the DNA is TGTGCCAGCGGACGGGACACCTCCTACGAGCAGTACTTC.

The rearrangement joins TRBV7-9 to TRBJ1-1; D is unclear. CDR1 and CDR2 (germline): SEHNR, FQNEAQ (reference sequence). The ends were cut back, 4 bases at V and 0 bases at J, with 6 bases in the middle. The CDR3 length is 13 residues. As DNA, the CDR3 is TGTGCCAGCAGCTCGTCGGTGAACACTGAAGCTTTCTTT. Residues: CASSSSVNTEAFF.

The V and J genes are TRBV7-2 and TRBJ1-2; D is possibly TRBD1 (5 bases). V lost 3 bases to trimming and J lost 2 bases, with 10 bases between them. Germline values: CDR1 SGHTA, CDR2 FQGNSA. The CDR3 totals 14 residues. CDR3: CASSFGGANYGYTF. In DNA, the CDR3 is TGTGCCAGCAGCTTTGGGGGAGCCAACTATGGCTACACCTTC. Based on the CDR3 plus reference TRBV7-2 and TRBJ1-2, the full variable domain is GAGVSQSPSNKVTEKGKDVELRCDPISGHTALYWYRQSLGQGLEFLIYFQGNSAPDKSGLPSDRFSAERTGGSVSTLTIQRTQQEDSAVYLCASSFGGANYGYTFGSGTRLTVV.

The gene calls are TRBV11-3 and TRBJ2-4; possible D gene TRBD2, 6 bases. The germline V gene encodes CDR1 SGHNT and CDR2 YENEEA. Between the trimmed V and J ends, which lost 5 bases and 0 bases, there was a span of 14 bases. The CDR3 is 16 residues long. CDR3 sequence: CASSEGRGLAKNIQYF. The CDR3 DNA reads TGTGCCAGCAGCGAGGGACGGGGACTAGCCAAAAACATTCAGTACTTC.

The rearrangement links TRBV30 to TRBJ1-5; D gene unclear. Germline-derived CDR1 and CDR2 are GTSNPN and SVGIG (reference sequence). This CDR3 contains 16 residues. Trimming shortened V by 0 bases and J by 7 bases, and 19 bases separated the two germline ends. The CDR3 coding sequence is TGTGCCTGGAGTGTGGTGGGCAGGCCGACGGGGCAGCCCCAGCATTTT. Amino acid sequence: CAWSVVGRPTGQPQHF.

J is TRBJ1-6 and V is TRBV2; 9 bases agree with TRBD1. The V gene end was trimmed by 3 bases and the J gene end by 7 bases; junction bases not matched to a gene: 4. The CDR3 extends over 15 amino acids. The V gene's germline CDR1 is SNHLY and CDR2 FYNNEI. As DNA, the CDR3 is TGTGCCAGCAGTGATTCTGGACAGGGGAATTCACCCCTCCACTTT. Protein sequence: CASSDSGQGNSPLHF.

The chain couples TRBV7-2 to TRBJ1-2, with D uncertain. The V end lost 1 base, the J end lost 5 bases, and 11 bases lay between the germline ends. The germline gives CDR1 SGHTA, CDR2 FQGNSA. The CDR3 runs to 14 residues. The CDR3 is CASSLVSVNYGYTF. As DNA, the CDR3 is TGTGCCAGCAGCTTAGTCTCGGTAAATTATGGCTACACCTTC.

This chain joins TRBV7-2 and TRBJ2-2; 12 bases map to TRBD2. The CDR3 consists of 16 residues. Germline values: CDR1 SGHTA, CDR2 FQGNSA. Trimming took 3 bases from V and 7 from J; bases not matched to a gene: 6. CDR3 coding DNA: TGTGCCAGCAGCTTCCCCCTAGCGGGGGGGATCGGGGAGCTGTTTTTT. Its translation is CASSFPLAGGIGELFF.

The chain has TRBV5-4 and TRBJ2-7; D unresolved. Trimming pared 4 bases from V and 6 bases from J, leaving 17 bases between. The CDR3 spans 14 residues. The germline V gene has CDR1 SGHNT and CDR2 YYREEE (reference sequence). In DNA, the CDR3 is TGTGCCAGCAGCCCTACTCGTGGCACCTCCGAGCAGTACTTC. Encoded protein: CASSPTRGTSEQYF.

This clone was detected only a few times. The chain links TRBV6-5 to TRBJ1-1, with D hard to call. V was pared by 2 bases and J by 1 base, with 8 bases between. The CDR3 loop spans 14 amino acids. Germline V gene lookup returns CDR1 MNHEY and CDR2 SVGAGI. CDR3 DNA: TGTGCCAGCAGTTACGTGGGCCCGAACACTGAAGCTTTCTTT. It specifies CASSYVGPNTEAFF.

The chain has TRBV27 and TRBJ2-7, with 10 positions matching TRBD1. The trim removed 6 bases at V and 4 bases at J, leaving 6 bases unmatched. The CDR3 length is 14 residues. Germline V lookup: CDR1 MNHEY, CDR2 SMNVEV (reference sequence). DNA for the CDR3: TGTGCCAGCAGGAGGGGACAGGGGATGTACGAGCAGTACTTC. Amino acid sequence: CASRRGQGMYEQYF.

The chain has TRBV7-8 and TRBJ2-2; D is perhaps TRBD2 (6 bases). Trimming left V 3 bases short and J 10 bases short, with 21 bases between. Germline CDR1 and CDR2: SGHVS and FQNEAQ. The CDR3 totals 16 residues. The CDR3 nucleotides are TGTGCCAGCAGCTTCCAGGGACTTTCAACCCGCCCGGAGCTGTTTTTT. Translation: CASSFQGLSTRPELFF.

The CDR3: CASSQDAAGTSTDTQYF. The CDR3 bases are TGTGCCAGCAGCCAAGATGCGGCGGGGACTAGCACAGATACGCAGTATTTT. V is TRBV14 and J is TRBJ2-3, with D maybe TRBD2 (6 bases). The V gene's germline CDR1 is SGHDN and CDR2 FVKESK. The CDR3 loop spans 17 amino acids. The V end was cut by 0 bases, the J end by 0 bases, with 13 bases between. Full variable domain (remainder filled in from reference TRBV14 and TRBJ2-3): EAGVTQFPSHSVIEKGQTVTLRCDPISGHDNLYWYRRVMGKEIKFLLHFVKESKQDESGMPNNRFLAERTGGTYSTLKVQPAELEDSGVYFCASSQDAAGTSTDTQYFGPGTRLTVL.

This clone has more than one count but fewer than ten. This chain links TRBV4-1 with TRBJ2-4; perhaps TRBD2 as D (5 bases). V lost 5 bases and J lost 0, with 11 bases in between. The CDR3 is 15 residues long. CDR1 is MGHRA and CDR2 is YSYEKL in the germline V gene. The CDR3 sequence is CASSTLREAKNIQYF. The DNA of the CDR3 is TGCGCCAGCAGCACCCTACGGGAAGCCAAAAACATTCAGTACTTC.